This entry is about one T cell receptor (beta chain). Its antigen is not identified. V lost 4 bases, J lost 3 bases, and 13 bases lay in between. The CDR3 has 14 residues. Germline CDR1 and CDR2: SGDLS and YYNGEE. The method was immunoSEQ multiplex PCR; TCRdb's version includes in-frame clones alone and lacks a portion of them. The repertoire holds 100,000 to 120,000 clones, with roughly 89% as singletons. Whether given at about 4 or about 12 weeks, second doses were pooled. The record originates from a study of T cell responses to AZD1222 COVID-19 vaccine. Study conclusions and caveats: Two AZD1222 doses significantly raised spike-specific TCR breadth and depth over controls. Repertoire sampling was restricted to post-peak T cell response timepoints.

The chain links TRBV9 to TRBJ1-2; the D gene is possibly TRBD1 (5 bases). The receptor was derived from an adult who received the AZD1222 COVID-19 vaccine. Sequencing used peripheral blood, obtained 28 days after the second AZD1222 dose. CDR3 sequence: CASSKGEGYYGYTF. The DNA of the CDR3 is TGTGCCAGCAGCAAGGGAGAGGGGTACTATGGCTACACCTTC.